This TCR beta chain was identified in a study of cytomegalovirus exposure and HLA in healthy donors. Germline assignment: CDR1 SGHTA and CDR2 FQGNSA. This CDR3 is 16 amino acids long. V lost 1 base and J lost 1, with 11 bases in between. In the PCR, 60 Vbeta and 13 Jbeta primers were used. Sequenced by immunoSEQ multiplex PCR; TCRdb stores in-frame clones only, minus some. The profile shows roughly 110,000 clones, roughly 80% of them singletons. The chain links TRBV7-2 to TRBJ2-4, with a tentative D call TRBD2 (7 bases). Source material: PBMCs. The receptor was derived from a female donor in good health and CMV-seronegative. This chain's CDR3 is CASSLVGGPAKNIQYF. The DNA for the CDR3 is TGTGCCAGCAGCTTAGTGGGGGGGCCTGCCAAAAACATTCAGTACTTC. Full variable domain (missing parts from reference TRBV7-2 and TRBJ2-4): GAGVSQSPSNKVTEKGKDVELRCDPISGHTALYWYRQSLGQGLEFLIYFQGNSAPDKSGLPSDRFSAERTGGSVSTLTIQRTQQEDSAVYLCASSLVGGPAKNIQYFGAGTRLSVL.